This TCR beta chain was sequenced during a study of patients and donors after allogeneic stem cell transplantation (dated by TCRdb to the early 2020s). The CDR3 spans 15 residues, from the cysteine through the phenylalanine. Kept here is only the CDR3 DNA, which spans 45 bases and is read in frame from base 1. Trimming accounts for 3 bases at V and 7 bases at J, while the number of junction bases matched to no gene is 10. For CDR1 and CDR2, the germline V gene (reference sequence) lists DFQATT and SNEGSKA. This clonotype was detected a few times. Its cognate antigen has yet to be identified. No clone much larger than this one lies a single base away; base qualities are absent. To prepare the library, RT-PCR was applied. For sequencing, a NextSeq 550 was employed. TCRdb itself trimmed the public reads at Q25 with fastp, ran MiXCR and retained productive beta chains. Each entry merges the rows of one CDR3 protein and shows their most common DNA and genes. A total of 400,000 to 500,000 distinct CDR3 sequences appear in this sample, 16% of them only once. Just over 7% of the sample is held by the ten biggest clonotypes.

In this chain, TRBV20-1 is recombined with TRBJ1-5, with 9 bases matching TRBD1. The clonotype originates from a human donor who was either an allogeneic HSCT recipient or a stem cell or donor lymphocyte infusion donor (not recorded which). It is not recorded whose cells these are; they may come from a transplant donor. Sequencing used blood, either unsorted or a sorted T cell fraction (not recorded which). CDR3 protein: CSARSQGAGWQPQHF. The nucleotides are TGCAGTGCTAGGTCACAGGGGGCAGGGTGGCAGCCCCAGCATTTT.